The rows below give T cell receptor beta chains drawn from one sample of a study of long-term antiretroviral therapy in people with HIV. Clones were sequenced by immunoSEQ multiplex PCR, and TCRdb holds only the in-frame ones, with some missing. The table shows 17,000 or so clones, with 90% to 95% occurring only once. This specimen was unsorted PBMCs, taken 0.3 years after starting antiretroviral therapy. These receptors were collected from a man in his fifties or sixties with HIV. The CDR3 runs from the conserved cysteine through the conserved F or W. Fields, in order: clone size, J gene, V gene, CDR3 protein. Expanded clones are given a class, and other clones once, few, many or no size at all.

NA	TRBJ2-7	TRBV11-2	CASSLESRHEQYF
NA	TRBJ2-7	TRBV6-6	CASSYYTGGKYEQYF
NA	TRBJ2-3	TRBV9	CASSVTGGSTDTQYF
NA	TRBJ2-7	TRBV5-6	CASSPGPDYEQYF
NA	TRBJ2-3	TRBV7-2	CASSLASGGPGVTQYF
NA	TRBJ2-5	TRBV19	CASSPPGQGGETQYF
NA	TRBJ2-5	TRBV27	CASSLTGRGAGGETQYF
once	TRBJ2-1	TRBV5-1	CASNRLAGESGNEQFF
once	TRBJ1-6	TRBV15	CATSKDLNSPLHF
NA	TRBJ2-7	TRBV4-2	CASSLTGGPAYEQYF
once	TRBJ1-4	TRBV7-2	CASSSGVTTNEKLFF
NA	TRBJ2-3	TRBV19	CASTSPAADTQYF
NA	TRBJ2-7	TRBV5-1	CASSQRPGQAFLSYEQYF
NA	TRBJ1-2	TRBV29-1	CSVEAPGRFYGYTF
once	TRBJ2-4	TRBV5-1	CASSLETSGRVKNIQYF
NA	TRBJ2-7	TRBV2	CASRTGTNPEQYF
NA	TRBJ2-2	TRBV4-3	CASSQYLRDRVGTGELFF
NA	TRBJ2-7	TRBV29-1	CSAAPTGGDYEQYF
NA	TRBJ1-1	TRBV19	CASSIEQSYTEAFF
few	TRBJ2-7	TRBV28	CASSTLALWGEQYF
NA	TRBJ2-3	TRBV18	CASSPTTGRDTQYF
NA	TRBJ2-1	TRBV5-1	CASSLLQGESSYNEQFF
once	TRBJ1-5	TRBV30	CAWSVGGNQPQHF
NA	TRBJ1-1	TRBV7-9	CASSLVGSTYTEAFF
NA	TRBJ1-3	TRBV11-2	CASTYTQGSSGNTIYF
NA	TRBJ1-3	TRBV11-2	CASSAGQGSAGNTIYF
NA	TRBJ1-1	TRBV5-1	CASSATGGNTEAFF
NA	TRBJ2-7	TRBV7-9	CASSLAPPSGGLYEQYF
NA	TRBJ1-4	TRBV9	CASSLDLGATNEKLFF
NA	TRBJ2-3	TRBV7-2	CASSLAGGPTDTQYF
NA	TRBJ2-5	TRBV27	CASTKLAAGETQYF
NA	TRBJ1-2	TRBV6-6	CASNPGRGYYGYTF
NA	TRBJ2-2	TRBV7-9	CASSHRGLLNTGELFF
NA	TRBJ2-3	TRBV2	CASSEARVDTQYF
NA	TRBJ1-2	TRBV7-6	CASSPRGGGYTF
NA	TRBJ1-2	TRBV19	CASSILGTGVASTF
NA	TRBJ1-5	TRBV21-1	CASSTKKTGHGYGQPQHF
NA	TRBJ1-2	TRBV9	CASSVMPGDFADYGYTF
NA	TRBJ1-6	TRBV5-4	CASSVTMPSGYNSPLHF
once	TRBJ2-1	TRBV27	CASSERGGSSYNEQFF
NA	TRBJ1-2	TRBV29-1	CSVPGTENGYTF
NA	TRBJ2-3	TRBV5-1	CASSLSSGRMADTQYF
NA	TRBJ2-1	TRBV7-9	CASSLPSGGSDNEQFF
NA	TRBJ2-1	TRBV6-1	CASSESWQGRRNEQFF
NA	TRBJ2-7	TRBV15	CATSRGLAGRTYEQYF
NA	TRBJ1-2	TRBV14	CASSPIKNYGYTF
NA	TRBJ2-3	TRBV6-1	CASSPGLAKDTQYF
NA	TRBJ2-5	TRBV19	CASSKWETQYF
NA	TRBJ2-7	TRBV13	CASSLRDYEQYF
once	TRBJ1-4	TRBV5-5	CASSRDRGTEKLFF
NA	TRBJ2-2	TRBV7-9	CASSLIGTGELFF
NA	TRBJ2-7	TRBV19	CASSFRDRGYEQYF
NA	TRBJ1-5	TRBV27	CASSYFSNQPQHF
NA	TRBJ2-7	TRBV29-1	CSATTTGSGEQYF
NA	TRBJ1-1	TRBV11-1	CASRFPNTEAFF